A selection of T cell receptor beta chains follows, all from one sample in a study of low-dose radiotherapy and immunotherapy resistance in tumors. TCRdb called the reads again in MiXCR, with one record for every CDR3 protein. The sample yields around 80,000 distinct CDR3 sequences, less than 20% seen once. The sample was PBMCs, taken after low-dose radiotherapy plus immunotherapy. The source of these receptors is a male donor with prostate cancer. Both conserved end residues are part of each CDR3. Fields, in order: clone size, J gene, D gene, V gene, CDR3 DNA, CDR3 protein. D genes are given only for firm matches. Rows give clone size only sometimes, using once, few, many, or a class for an expanded clone.

size: many
J: TRBJ2-7
D: TRBD1
V: TRBV7-9
DNA: TGTGCCAGCAGCTCAGCTACAGGGGCCTACGAGCAGTACTTC
CDR3: CASSSATGAYEQYF

size: -
J: TRBJ1-1
D: TRBD1
V: TRBV12-3/TRBV12-4
DNA: TGTGCCAGCAGTTTAGGGACAGGGTACACTGAAGCTTTCTTT
CDR3: CASSLGTGYTEAFF

size: many
J: TRBJ2-1
D: TRBD2
V: TRBV6-2/TRBV6-3
DNA: TGTGCCAGCAGTGGGCCTCCTAGCGGGATTGCCCATGAGCAGTTCTTC
CDR3: CASSGPPSGIAHEQFF

size: -
J: TRBJ2-6
D: -
V: TRBV5-6
DNA: TGTGCCAGCAGCTTGGTTCCCAGCTCTGGGGCCAACGTCCTGACTTTC
CDR3: CASSLVPSSGANVLTF

size: many
J: TRBJ2-7
D: -
V: TRBV29-1
DNA: TGCAGCGTTAAGTGGGGGCTGGCCTACGAGCAGTACTTC
CDR3: CSVKWGLAYEQYF

size: -
J: TRBJ1-5
D: -
V: TRBV2
DNA: TGTGCCAGCAGTGATTCCGAAAGCAATCAGCCCCAGCATTTT
CDR3: CASSDSESNQPQHF

size: many
J: TRBJ2-5
D: TRBD2
V: TRBV7-2
DNA: TGTGCCAGCAGCTTAGAATTCCTAGCGGGAGCTGAGACCCAGTACTTC
CDR3: CASSLEFLAGAETQYF

size: many
J: TRBJ2-3
D: -
V: TRBV2
DNA: TGTGCCAGCAGTGCCGGGCCGCATAGCACAGATACGCAGTATTTT
CDR3: CASSAGPHSTDTQYF

size: many
J: TRBJ2-2
D: -
V: TRBV7-6
DNA: TGTGCCAGTACCGCGGATCAAGGCGGAAACACCGGGGAGCTGTTTTTT
CDR3: CASTADQGGNTGELFF

size: many
J: TRBJ1-5
D: -
V: TRBV5-5
DNA: TGTGCCAGCAGCCTAGCAAGGGGAAATCAGCCCCAGCATTTT
CDR3: CASSLARGNQPQHF

size: many
J: TRBJ1-1
D: -
V: TRBV18
DNA: TGTGCCAGCTCACCACGAGTGAACACTGAAGCTTTCTTT
CDR3: CASSPRVNTEAFF

size: many
J: TRBJ1-1
D: -
V: TRBV7-8
DNA: TGTGCCAGCAGCCTTGACACGGAATATGAAGCTTTCTTT
CDR3: CASSLDTEYEAFF

size: many
J: TRBJ2-2
D: TRBD2
V: TRBV5-1
DNA: TGCGCCAGCAGCGGCACTAGCGCGAACACCGGGGAGCTGTTTTTT
CDR3: CASSGTSANTGELFF

size: many
J: TRBJ2-2
D: TRBD1
V: TRBV3-1
DNA: TGTGCCAGCAGCCGTGGACAGGAGCGCACCGGGGAGCTGTTTTTT
CDR3: CASSRGQERTGELFF

size: many
J: TRBJ2-1
D: TRBD2
V: TRBV7-2
DNA: TGTGCCAGCAGCTTACGATCCCCTGGACTAGCTGGGGCCTACAATGAGCAGTTCTTC
CDR3: CASSLRSPGLAGAYNEQFF

size: many
J: TRBJ2-3
D: TRBD2
V: TRBV4-1
DNA: TGCGCCAGCAGCCAAAAAGGGGCTAGCGGAGACACAGATACGCAGTATTTT
CDR3: CASSQKGASGDTDTQYF

size: many
J: TRBJ2-2
D: TRBD2
V: TRBV7-3
DNA: TGTGCCAGCAGCCCTCCTAGCGGGATGAACACCGGGGAGCTGTTTTTT
CDR3: CASSPPSGMNTGELFF

size: many
J: TRBJ1-1
D: -
V: TRBV27
DNA: TGTGCCAGCAGTTTGCGAAGGATGAACACTGAAGCTTTCTTT
CDR3: CASSLRRMNTEAFF

size: many
J: TRBJ1-2
D: TRBD1
V: TRBV28
DNA: TGTGCCAGCAGGCTACAGGGGGCTGGCTATGGCTACACCTTC
CDR3: CASRLQGAGYGYTF

size: -
J: TRBJ1-4
D: -
V: TRBV4-2
DNA: TGTGCCAGCAGCCAAGAAGCAGGACAGAGATTTGAAAAACTGTTTTTT
CDR3: CASSQEAGQRFEKLFF

size: many
J: TRBJ1-4
D: TRBD1
V: TRBV6-5
DNA: TGTGCCAGCAGTCCGGGACAGGGTCGTGAAAAACTGTTTTTT
CDR3: CASSPGQGREKLFF

size: many
J: TRBJ1-1
D: TRBD1
V: TRBV30
DNA: TGTGCCTGGGCCGTCGGACAGGTGAACACTGAAGCTTTCTTT
CDR3: CAWAVGQVNTEAFF

size: -
J: TRBJ2-5
D: TRBD2
V: TRBV2
DNA: TGTGCCAGCAAGGGTTGGGGGTTAGCGGGGGAGACCCAGTACTTC
CDR3: CASKGWGLAGETQYF

size: many
J: TRBJ1-1
D: -
V: TRBV18
DNA: TGTGCCAGCTCACCGAGCCTCGGGAGTTTAGCTGAAGCTTTCTTT
CDR3: CASSPSLGSLAEAFF

size: many
J: TRBJ2-1
D: -
V: TRBV5-1
DNA: TGCGCCAGCAGAATGCGACAGGCCAATGAGCAGTTCTTC
CDR3: CASRMRQANEQFF

size: many
J: TRBJ2-7
D: TRBD1
V: TRBV7-3
DNA: TGTGCCAGCAGCTTTTCTGGACAGGGCTACGAGCAGTACTTC
CDR3: CASSFSGQGYEQYF

size: many
J: TRBJ2-1
D: TRBD1
V: TRBV5-5
DNA: TGTGCCAGCAGCTTGGCCGGGACAGACAATGAGCAGTTCTTC
CDR3: CASSLAGTDNEQFF

size: many
J: TRBJ1-2
D: -
V: TRBV10-2
DNA: TGCGCCAGCACTCCTGGGAATGGAGGCTACACCTTC
CDR3: CASTPGNGGYTF

size: many
J: TRBJ2-7
D: TRBD2
V: TRBV20-1
DNA: TGCAGTGCTAGAGATGGGGAGGGTAGCTCCTACGAGCAGTACTTC
CDR3: CSARDGEGSSYEQYF

size: many
J: TRBJ2-3
D: -
V: TRBV7-9
DNA: TGTGCCAGCAGCTTAGTCAAGATAGCTAGCACAGATACGCAGTATTTT
CDR3: CASSLVKIASTDTQYF

size: many
J: TRBJ2-7
D: -
V: TRBV7-8
DNA: TGTGCCAGCAGCTTAGGGTTTGTCTCCGAGCAGTACTTC
CDR3: CASSLGFVSEQYF

size: few
J: TRBJ2-7
D: -
V: TRBV27
DNA: TGTGCCAGCAGTTTGGAAGGAAGGGACTACGAGCAGTACTTC
CDR3: CASSLEGRDYEQYF

size: many
J: TRBJ1-4
D: -
V: TRBV7-3
DNA: TGTGCCAGCAGCTTCGGCCCGGGAGAAAAACTGTTTTTT
CDR3: CASSFGPGEKLFF

size: few
J: TRBJ1-5
D: -
V: TRBV28
DNA: TGTGCCAGCAGTACCTTCGACAGCCGGGCCCAGCATTTT
CDR3: CASSTFDSRAQHF